The entry that follows covers one T cell receptor beta chain sequence. This specimen comes from a study of T cell changes during pregnancy in multiple sclerosis. TCRdb's copy holds only in-frame clones and misses some; the assay was immunoSEQ multiplex PCR. The sample has some 70,000 clones, about 91% seen once; the top ten hold about 0.31%. The CDR3 covers 14 residues. J gave up 2 bases and V 6 bases, and 4 bases lay outside the gene matches. Germline V gives CDR1 SEHNR, CDR2 FQNEAQ (reference sequence). The chain combines TRBV7-9 with TRBJ2-4; 7 bases fit TRBD1. The specimen comprised CD4+ T cells from peripheral blood mononuclear cells, sampled in the third trimester of pregnancy. The clonotype originates from a female donor in good health, enrolled as a control in a pregnancy study. CDR3 region: CASSLRGTKNIQYF. CDR3 sequence (DNA): TGTGCCAGCAGTCTCAGGGGGACCAAAAACATTCAGTACTTC. The variable domain in full, completed from reference TRBV7-9 and TRBJ2-4, reads DTGVSQNPRHKITKRGQNVTFRCDPISEHNRLYWYRQTLGQGPEFLTYFQNEAQLEKSRLLSDRFSAERPKGSFSTLEIQRTEQGDSAMYLCASSLRGTKNIQYFGAGTRLSVL.